The sample holds one count of the clone carrying this T cell receptor beta chain. Per the original data handling: The authors estimated nucleated cell counts from reference gene primer amplification. Assay used: immunoSEQ multiplex PCR; TCRdb lists only in-frame clones, some missing. D and trimming were read from the DNA, whereas the V and J calls and clone size are those reported in that table. The sample has 230,000 or so clones, more than 85% seen once. CDR3 length: 15 amino acids. After removal of 2 bases from V and 0 bases from J, the junction contained 0 bases not matched to a gene. The V gene's germline CDR1 is SGHTA and CDR2 FQGTGA. The data were obtained in a study of blood T cell repertoires in COVID-19. At the level of the study: The samples span acute and convalescent COVID-19 from the United States, Italy and Spain. PBMCs, B-cell-depleted T cells, or T cells provided the cDNA or gDNA that made up the material.

V and J are TRBV7-3 and TRBJ2-2, with 7 bases aligning to TRBD2. The sequenced sample was peripheral blood. The sequence came from a man aged 35 to 55 with active or convalescent COVID-19. CDR3 protein: CASSLAGANTGELFF. CDR3 sequence (DNA): TGTGCCAGCAGCTTAGCGGGGGCGAACACCGGGGAGCTGTTTTTT. Looking up the rest from reference TRBV7-3 and TRBJ2-2 gives the full variable domain: GAGVSQTPSNKVTEKGKYVELRCDPISGHTALYWYRQSLGQGPEFLIYFQGTGAADDSGLPNDRFFAVRPEGSVSTLKIQRTERGDSAVYLCASSLAGANTGELFFGEGSRLTVL.